The 11 T cell receptor beta chains below all came from one sample that was sequenced in a study of graft-versus-host responses after intestinal transplantation. Which antigens these TCRs recognize remains unknown. Here immunoSEQ multiplex PCR was the method, and the copy in TCRdb shows in-frame clones only, minus some. Here the sample spans tens of thousands of clones, roughly 93% being singletons. The sequences come from unstimulated CD4+ T cells sorted from spleen or lymph node cells, collected before transplant. The receptors derive from a human donor who was the organ donor for an intestinal transplant.

The chain recombines TRBV7-2 with TRBJ2-3, with 8 bases fitting TRBD2. The V gene's germline CDR1 is SGHTA and CDR2 FQGNSA. V trimming: 2 bases; J trimming: 5 bases; junction bases outside the gene matches: 9. The CDR3 runs to 16 residues. CDR3 nucleotide sequence: TGTGCCAGCAGCTTAAACCCGGGGGGGCCAAGAGATACGCAGTATTTT. Its translation: CASSLNPGGPRDTQYF.

The rearrangement joins TRBV27 to TRBJ1-1; 7 positions agree with TRBD1. J lost 0 bases, V lost 0 bases, and 13 bases had no gene match. Germline assignment: CDR1 MNHEY and CDR2 SMNVEV (reference sequence). The CDR3 has 19 residues. This chain's CDR3 is CASSLSRGTVTKLNTEAFF. In DNA, the CDR3 is TGTGCCAGCAGTTTATCGAGGGGGACAGTGACCAAACTGAACACTGAAGCTTTCTTT.

The gene calls are TRBV6-6 and TRBJ1-4; D is ambiguous. Trimming shortened V by 2 bases and J by 2 bases, and 12 bases separated the two germline ends. Germline-derived CDR1 and CDR2 are MNHNY and SVGAGI (reference sequence). The CDR3 is made up of 16 amino acids. CDR3 amino acids: CASSYGVGFTNEKLFF. The CDR3 DNA is TGTGCCAGCAGTTACGGCGTAGGGTTCACTAATGAAAAACTGTTTTTT.

J is TRBJ2-7 and V is TRBV18; D call uncertain. CDR1 and CDR2 from the germline V gene are KGHSH and LQKENI. CDR3 length: 13 amino acids. The germline V and J ends were trimmed by 3 bases and 6 bases, with 12 bases remaining between them. CDR3 protein: CASSPGPQGEQYF. The CDR3, as DNA: TGTGCCAGCTCACCGGGCCCTCAAGGCGAGCAGTACTTC.

The chain couples TRBV10-1 to TRBJ2-2, with D hard to call. From germline, CDR1 is WNHNN and CDR2 SYGVQD (reference sequence). Trimming left V 4 bases short and J 1 base short, with 7 bases between. The CDR3 runs 14 residues. CDR3: CASSANWNTGELFF. Here the CDR3 DNA reads TGCGCCAGCAGTGCGAACTGGAACACCGGGGAGCTGTTTTTT.

In its sample, this clone was seen once. Other DNA sequences in the sample encode the same CDR3. The CDR3 sequence: CASSGTAGANVLTF. In DNA, the CDR3 is TGTGCCAGCAGTGGGACAGCTGGGGCCAACGTCCTGACTTTC. The chain has TRBV2 and TRBJ2-6; the D gene is possibly TRBD1 (6 bases). CDR3 length: 14 residues. The germline V gene has CDR1 SNHLY and CDR2 FYNNEI. Trimming removed 4 bases at V and 2 bases at J, with 6 bases between.

The chain couples TRBV7-9 to TRBJ2-1; D perhaps matches TRBD1 (6 bases). The CDR3 totals 14 residues. Germline V gives CDR1 SEHNR, CDR2 FQNEAQ (reference sequence). Trimming removed 11 bases at V and 5 bases at J, with 19 bases between. The CDR3: CAADGRGIHNEQFF. CDR3 sequence (DNA): TGTGCCGCCGACGGCAGGGGTATTCACAATGAGCAGTTCTTC. Based on the CDR3 plus reference TRBV7-9 and TRBJ2-1, the full variable domain is DTGVSQNPRHKITKRGQNVTFRCDPISEHNRLYWYRQTLGQGPEFLTYFQNEAQLEKSRLLSDRFSAERPKGSFSTLEIQRTEQGDSAMYLCAADGRGIHNEQFFGPGTRLTVL.

The DNA for the CDR3 is TGTGCCAGCGGACGACAGGACAATAATTCACCCCTCCACTTT. Translated, it gives CASGRQDNNSPLHF. The chain combines TRBV6-5 with TRBJ1-6; weak D call: TRBD1 (6 bases). Germline lookup yields CDR1 MNHEY and CDR2 SVGAGI. V gave up 8 bases and J gave up 5 bases, with 13 bases separating them. The CDR3 consists of 14 residues.

J is TRBJ1-1 and V is TRBV5-4; D is ambiguous. Germline assignment: CDR1 SGHNT and CDR2 YYREEE (reference sequence). Trimming cost V 4 bases and J 3 bases, with 19 bases left between them. The CDR3 covers 16 residues. The CDR3 nucleotides are TGTGCCAGCAGCCTCTCGATTACCGGACCGTACACTGAAGCTTTCTTT. Encoded protein: CASSLSITGPYTEAFF. Variable domain in full (rest from reference TRBV5-4 and TRBJ1-1): ETGVTQSPTHLIKTRGQQVTLRCSSQSGHNTVSWYQQALGQGPQFIFQYYREEENGRGNFPPRFSGLQFPNYSSELNVNALELDDSALYLCASSLSITGPYTEAFFGQGTRLTVV.

The chain combines TRBV6-6 with TRBJ1-1; no reliable D call. V lost 1 base, J lost 1 base, and 4 bases lay in between. The CDR3 totals 13 residues. Germline CDR1 is MNHNY and CDR2 is SVGAGI (reference sequence). CDR3 in amino acids: CASSYWENTEAFF. The CDR3 coding sequence is TGTGCCAGCAGTTACTGGGAGAACACTGAAGCTTTCTTT.

The rearrangement joins TRBV2 to TRBJ2-1; TRBD2 aligns across 7 bases. Germline V CDR1 and CDR2: SNHLY, FYNNEI. The CDR3 totals 16 residues. V gave up 2 bases and J gave up 5 bases; unmatched junction bases: 9. The CDR3 region has the DNA TGTGCCAGCAGTGAAAAAATCGGGGGGTCGGACAATGAGCAGTTCTTC. It specifies CASSEKIGGSDNEQFF.